This T cell receptor (beta chain) derives from a study of long-term antiretroviral therapy in people with HIV. Looking at the study overall: The immediate-ART recommendation dates to 2015, and the earliest samples predate it by about a decade. Findings of the study overall: Repertoires from HIV showed CDR3 length ranges narrower than those of controls. Collection of the blood, which took place between the mid-2000s and the late 2010s, possibly occurred under older ART regimens.

With survey level as its setting, the immunoSEQ assay was v3.0. The study targeted roughly 35,000-55,000 T-cell genomes per sample in sequencing. Method: immunoSEQ multiplex PCR; TCRdb's copy keeps in-frame clones and lacks some. The sample lists about 22,000 clones, 86% occurring once. Concerning this clone itself: What it binds is unknown.

The V and J ends lost 0 bases and 2 bases respectively, with 0 bases between them. The V gene's germline CDR1 is MNHEY and CDR2 SMNVEV (reference sequence). CDR3 length: 12 residues. The sample here was unsorted PBMCs, taken 1.3 years after starting antiretroviral therapy. The J gene is TRBJ2-3, the V gene TRBV27; no clear D. This TCR was sampled from a man aged 60 to 75 with HIV. In DNA, the CDR3 is TGTGCCAGCAGTTTATCCACAGATACGCAGTATTTT. Residues: CASSLSTDTQYF.